One sample yielded the 5 T cell receptor beta chains listed below, sequenced in a study of shared clonotypes between healthy human individuals. Method: immunoSEQ multiplex PCR; TCRdb's copy keeps in-frame clones and lacks some. The data show more than 2 million clones, around 95% seen once. Source material: naive CD4+ T cells sorted from blood. This sample's subset: CD45RA+ positively selected. All receptors come from a man between 18 and 29 years old in good health.

The rearrangement links TRBV6-5 to TRBJ1-4; D is perhaps TRBD1 (5 bases). This CDR3 is 16 amino acids long. In germline, CDR1 is MNHEY, CDR2 SVGAGI. Trimming took off 0 bases at V and 9 bases at J, with 17 bases between the two ends. CDR3 nucleotide sequence: TGTGCCAGCAGTTACTCGACCCAGGGTAGGGTGAAAAAACTGTTTTTT. This translates into CASSYSTQGRVKKLFF.

The chain combines TRBV29-1 with TRBJ2-7, with 11 bases fitting TRBD1. This CDR3 spans 15 amino acids. Trimming took 6 bases from V and 0 from J; bases not matched to a gene: 7. CDR1 and CDR2 (germline): SQVTM, ANQGSEA. The CDR3 sequence is CSVTGTGGPSYEQYF. The CDR3 nucleotides are TGCAGCGTAACCGGGACAGGGGGTCCCTCCTACGAGCAGTACTTC.

A note on this clone: Other DNA sequences in this sample translate to the same CDR3. J is TRBJ1-5 and V is TRBV11-2; D uncertain. Trimming took off 5 bases at V and 2 bases at J, with 7 bases between the two ends. This CDR3 has 13 amino acids. Germline V CDR1 and CDR2: SGHAT, FQNNGV. The DNA of the CDR3 is TGTGCCAGCAGCCCGACGGGCAATCAGCCCCAGCATTTT. This codes for CASSPTGNQPQHF.

V usage is TRBV10-3 and J usage is TRBJ2-5, with TRBD1 as a possible D gene (5 bases). Trimming stripped 11 bases from V and 9 bases from J, with 19 bases between. The CDR3 has 12 residues. In germline, CDR1 is ENHRY, CDR2 SYGVKD. CDR3 loop: CAAQGVGVPQYF. In DNA, the CDR3 is TGTGCCGCGCAGGGCGTTGGGGTCCCCCAGTACTTC.

V gene TRBV6-1 combines with J gene TRBJ2-3; no definite D call. V dropped 8 bases and J dropped 2 bases, with 14 bases sitting between them. The CDR3 totals 14 residues. Germline V lookup: CDR1 MNHNS, CDR2 SASEGT. In nucleotides, the CDR3 is TGTGCCAGCTGGTGGGGATCACCCACAGATACGCAGTATTTT. This codes for CASWWGSPTDTQYF.